Below, 20 T cell receptor beta chains from the same sample are listed, as sequenced in a study of blood T cell repertoires in COVID-19. TCRdb keeps only in-frame clones here, not all; method: immunoSEQ multiplex PCR. The table has 250,000 to 350,000 clones, about nine tenths seen once. The specimen was peripheral blood. Receptors were obtained from a woman under 40 with COVID-19, enrolled during active disease.

This chain connects TRBV7-8 to TRBJ2-7; TRBD2 is a possible D gene (5 bases). Trimming took off 2 bases at V and 0 bases at J, with 14 bases between the two ends. Germline CDR1 reads SGHVS; CDR2 reads FQNEAQ. The CDR3 sequence is 16 residues long. CDR3 in DNA: TGTGCCAGCAGCTTACTAGCCAGCGCGGGCTCCTACGAGCAGTACTTC. Amino acid sequence: CASSLLASAGSYEQYF. Combining the CDR3 with reference TRBV7-8 and TRBJ2-7 gives the whole variable domain GAGVSQSPRYKVAKRGQDVALRCDPISGHVSLFWYQQALGQGPEFLTYFQNEAQLDKSGLPSDRFFAERPEGSVSTLKIQRTQQEDSAVYLCASSLLASAGSYEQYFGPGTRLTVT.

The J gene is TRBJ1-6, the V gene TRBV6-5, with D unresolved. The germline V and J ends were trimmed by 0 bases and 7 bases, with 10 bases remaining between them. Germline V CDR1 and CDR2: MNHEY, SVGAGI. This CDR3 region has 15 residues. This chain's CDR3 is CASSYSRFGNSPLHF. In DNA, the CDR3 is TGTGCCAGCAGTTACTCGAGGTTCGGGAATTCACCCCTCCACTTT.

The chain carries TRBV28 and TRBJ2-7; 9 bases are a match to TRBD1. The V and J ends lost 4 bases and 0 bases, in that order; junction bases with no gene match: 4. The CDR3 is 15 amino acids. Germline CDR1 is MDHEN and CDR2 is SYDVKM. The CDR3 sequence is CASSYGTGSSYEQYF. The CDR3 DNA reads as TGTGCCAGCAGTTATGGGACAGGGAGCTCCTACGAGCAGTACTTC. The full variable domain, rest sourced from reference TRBV28 and TRBJ2-7, is DVKVTQSSRYLVKRTGEKVFLECVQDMDHENMFWYRQDPGLGLRLIYFSYDVKMKEKGDIPEGYSVSREKKERFSLILESASTNQTSMYLCASSYGTGSSYEQYFGPGTRLTVT.

The rearrangement joins TRBV21-1 to TRBJ2-1; no DNA check was done on the table's D call, TRBD2. TRBV21-1 is a recognized pseudogene. CDR3 length equals 20 residues. CDR3 DNA: TGTGCCAGCAGCAATTCAAAAACAGGGAAGCGGGACCTGCCCTACAATGAGCAGTTCTTC. The encoded protein is CASSNSKTGKRDLPYNEQFF.

This chain joins TRBV5-1 and TRBJ2-1, with 9 positions matching TRBD2. The CDR3 runs to 18 residues. V lost 0 bases to trimming and J lost 5 bases; unmatched junction nucleotides: 12. Per the germline V gene, CDR1 is SGHRS and CDR2 is YFSETQ. The chain's CDR3 is CASSLETAREGLNNEQFF. As DNA, the CDR3 is TGCGCCAGCAGCTTGGAGACTGCGCGGGAGGGCCTCAACAATGAGCAGTTCTTC. The variable domain in full, with the rest retrieved from reference TRBV5-1 and TRBJ2-1, is KAGVTQTPRYLIKTRGQQVTLSCSPISGHRSVSWYQQTPGQGLQFLFEYFSETQRNKGNFPGRFSGRQFSNSRSEMNVSTLELGDSALYLCASSLETAREGLNNEQFFGPGTRLTVL.

Only a few counts were recorded for this clone. J is TRBJ1-5 and V is TRBV2; D not certain. Trimming shortened V by 5 bases and J by 3 bases, and 14 bases separated the two germline ends. The CDR3 loop spans 15 amino acids. Germline CDR1 reads SNHLY; CDR2 reads FYNNEI. CDR3 nucleotides: TGTGCCAGCAGTAAAGGGTGGCGGATCAATCAGCCCCAGCATTTT. Protein: CASSKGWRINQPQHF. The whole variable domain, filled in from reference TRBV2 and TRBJ1-5, reads EPEVTQTPSHQVTQMGQEVILRCVPISNHLYFYWYRQILGQKVEFLVSFYNNEISEKSEIFDDQFSVERPDGSNFTLKIRSTKLEDSAMYFCASSKGWRINQPQHFGDGTRLSIL.

The V gene is TRBV5-1, the J gene TRBJ2-1; TRBD2 matches 13 bases. V was pared by 3 bases and J by 5 bases, with 5 bases of the junction left unmatched. The CDR3 extends over 16 amino acids. Germline CDR1 and CDR2: SGHRS and YFSETQ. CDR3 nucleotide sequence: TGCGCCAGCAGCTCGGGACTAGCGGGGACCGACAATGAGCAGTTCTTC. Residues: CASSSGLAGTDNEQFF.

This clone was counted a single time. The V and J genes are TRBV6-5 and TRBJ2-5, with 9 bases that match TRBD1. This CDR3 contains 16 residues. Germline V gene data show CDR1 as MNHEY and CDR2 as SVGAGI. V gave up 2 bases and J gave up 4 bases; unmatched junction bases: 8. In nucleotides, the CDR3 is TGTGCCAGCAGTTACCCTACAGGGGGCGCCTCAGAGACCCAGTACTTC. Translating gives CASSYPTGGASETQYF.

This clone was detected only once. The V call is TRBV7-9, the J call TRBJ1-4, with TRBD1 identical over 8 bases. Germline V gene data show CDR1 as SEHNR and CDR2 as FQNEAQ (reference sequence). The CDR3 length is 15 residues. The V segment lost 4 bases and the J segment 4 bases; nucleotides outside the gene matches: 5. CDR3: CASSSPGGGNEKLFF. The CDR3 DNA is TGTGCCAGCAGCTCCCCAGGGGGCGGTAATGAAAAACTGTTTTTT.

The gene calls are TRBV18 and TRBJ1-1, with D maybe TRBD1 (6 bases). This CDR3 spans 12 amino acids. V was cut by 8 bases and J by 3 bases, with 10 bases left in between. Germline values: CDR1 KGHSH, CDR2 LQKENI. CDR3 bases: TGTGCCAGCACCCGACAGGACACTGAAGCTTTCTTT. Amino acids: CASTRQDTEAFF.

The chain uses TRBV18 and TRBJ2-1, with 7 positions matching TRBD2. Losses at the gene ends were 3 bases for V and 9 bases for J; bases not matched to a gene: 11. Looked up from germline, CDR1 is KGHSH and CDR2 is LQKENI. This CDR3 comprises 15 residues. CDR3 DNA: TGTGCCAGCTCACCGTCGGCGACTAGCTTCAGTGAGCAGTTCTTC. Its translation is CASSPSATSFSEQFF.

This chain connects TRBV4-3 to TRBJ2-2, with a tentative D call TRBD2 (6 bases). Trimming removed 2 bases at V and 6 bases at J, with 10 bases between. The V gene's germline CDR1 is LGHNA and CDR2 YSLEER. The CDR3 is 14 amino acids. The CDR3 DNA reads TGCGCCAGCAGCCAAACTAGCATCGCCGGGGAGCTGTTTTTT. It encodes CASSQTSIAGELFF.

This clone was counted ten times or more. V is TRBV6-6 and J is TRBJ2-7; D gene unclear. V was cut by 2 bases and J by 1 base, with 9 bases left in between. This CDR3 spans 14 amino acids. CDR1 and CDR2 from the germline V gene are MNHNY and SVGAGI (reference sequence). The CDR3 bases are TGTGCCAGCAGTTACGATCAGGCGTCCTACGAGCAGTACTTC. This translates into CASSYDQASYEQYF.

In the case of this clone: The sample contains more than one DNA sequence encoding this CDR3. This rearrangement joins TRBV6-1 to TRBJ2-7; D is unclear. The CDR3 totals 12 residues. V dropped 2 bases and J dropped 4 bases, with 6 bases sitting between them. The germline gives CDR1 MNHNS, CDR2 SASEGT. The CDR3 nucleotides read TGTGCCAGCAGTGAACCAGGTTACGAGCAGTACTTC. Translated, it gives CASSEPGYEQYF.

The chain links TRBV7-2 to TRBJ2-1, with 11 bases identical to TRBD1. J was trimmed by 8 bases and V by 2 bases; bases with no gene match: 5. The CDR3 is 15 amino acids. Germline V gives CDR1 SGHTA, CDR2 FQGNSA. In DNA form, the CDR3 reads TGTGCCAGCAGCTTAACCGGGACAGGGGGGGATGAGCAGTTCTTC. This translates into CASSLTGTGGDEQFF.

This chain uses TRBV5-4 with TRBJ1-6, with 9 bases lining up with TRBD1. The CDR3 is 15 amino acids. V lost 4 bases, J lost 5 bases, and 4 bases stayed unmatched. Germline V gene lookup returns CDR1 SGHNT and CDR2 YYREEE (reference sequence). The CDR3 here is CASSGGTGNNSPLHF. DNA of the CDR3: TGTGCCAGCAGCGGGGGGACAGGGAATAATTCACCCCTCCACTTT.

The chain is built from TRBV5-4 and TRBJ1-4; weak D call: TRBD1 (5 bases). This CDR3 contains 17 residues. Germline-derived CDR1 and CDR2 are SGHNT and YYREEE (reference sequence). V dropped 1 base and J dropped 5 bases, with 18 bases sitting between them. CDR3 residues: CASSLSRRGTENEKLFF. In DNA, the CDR3 is TGTGCCAGCAGCTTGAGTCGACGCGGGACGGAAAATGAAAAACTGTTTTTT.

This chain connects TRBV27 to TRBJ2-7, with 8 bases fitting TRBD1. V lost 5 bases to trimming and J lost 11 bases; unmatched junction nucleotides: 11. The CDR3 has 13 amino acids. Per germline, CDR1 MNHEY and CDR2 SMNVEV (reference sequence). The CDR3 DNA reads TGTGCCAGCAGTGACCCGGGACAGGTGGTGGAGTACTTC. Its protein is CASSDPGQVVEYF.

This clone was picked up one time. The rearrangement links TRBV5-4 to TRBJ2-7, with 10 bases fitting TRBD1. V was pared by 4 bases and J by 2 bases, with 6 bases of the junction left unmatched. In germline, CDR1 is SGHNT, CDR2 YYREEE (reference sequence). The CDR3 is 15 amino acids. The CDR3 is CASSTPDRGTYEQYF. CDR3 in DNA: TGTGCCAGCAGCACTCCGGACAGGGGGACCTACGAGCAGTACTTC. The full variable domain, in which reference TRBV5-4 and TRBJ2-7 provide the parts outside the CDR3, is ETGVTQSPTHLIKTRGQQVTLRCSSQSGHNTVSWYQQALGQGPQFIFQYYREEENGRGNFPPRFSGLQFPNYSSELNVNALELDDSALYLCASSTPDRGTYEQYFGPGTRLTVT.

V gene TRBV27 combines with J gene TRBJ2-7, with 11 bases matching TRBD2. CDR3 length: 15 amino acids. Unmatched junction bases numbered 7, after V lost 6 bases and J lost 3 bases. Germline-derived CDR1 and CDR2 are MNHEY and SMNVEV (reference sequence). The CDR3 region has the DNA TGTGCCAGCAGCCAGGGACTAGCGGAGAGCTACGAGCAGTACTTC. Its protein product is CASSQGLAESYEQYF.